The entry that follows covers one T cell receptor beta chain sequence. CDR3 size: 14 residues. The germline V gene encodes CDR1 SGDLS and CDR2 YYNGEE. V was shortened by 3 bases and J by 0 bases, with 9 bases between the two germline ends. This entry belongs to a study of PD-L1 blockade in urothelial cancer. Each PCR had synthetic TCR analog templates added to it as a spike-in. Assay used: immunoSEQ multiplex PCR; TCRdb lists only in-frame clones, some missing. The table has around 100,000 clones, approximately 90% seen once. The time point is: peripheral blood 6 weeks after treatment start. This TCR derives from a man in his 60s with urothelial cancer. This sequence joins TRBV9 and TRBJ1-1; D is unresolved. This material consisted of PBMCs, taken around atezolizumab (anti-PD-L1) treatment. The CDR3 protein is CASSDREMNTEAFF. The DNA of the CDR3 is TGTGCCAGCAGCGACAGAGAGATGAACACTGAAGCTTTCTTT.